This TCR beta chain was profiled in a study of memory CD4+ T cells and cytomegalovirus serostatus (dated by TCRdb to the late 2010s). About the study as a whole: The cohort included roughly 33 healthy adults from Belgium, of whom 9 were CMV seropositive and 24 were CMV seronegative. CD4+ memory TCRbeta repertoires of a Belgian cohort with known cytomegalovirus serostatus were sequenced in order to replicate a published TCR-based CMV serostatus classifier.

A FACSAria II was used to sort memory CD4+ T cells, defined as single viable CD3+CD4+CD8-CD45RO+ cells. CMV serostatus was determined with a Roche Elecsys assay detecting serum IgG against CMV pp150, pp28, p38 and p52. Once the samples were thawed, total CD4+ T cells were enriched through positive selection using CD4 magnetic microbeads. The samples came from a separate study whose specific focus was interrogating the CD4+ T cell memory repertoire. Peripheral blood mononuclear cells were isolated and cryopreserved according to standard operating procedures, and serum was stored at -80 degrees C. CD3-PerCP (BW264/56), CD4-APC (RPA-T4), CD45RO-PE (UCHT1) and CD8-Pacific Orange (3B5) antibodies were used for staining, and non-viable cells were excluded with Sytox blue. The investigation overall reported the following: The results were read as suggesting that the CMV-associated TCR signature is, for the most part, present in the CD4+ memory repertoire. Only CD4+CD45RO+ memory cells were sequenced, unlike the original study, which covered naive and memory CD4+ and CD8+ populations. Of 170 or so previously reported CMV-associated TCRbeta sequences, about 62 appeared in the CD4+ memory repertoires, each in one to five individuals. The original-framework classifier achieved a median bootstrapped AUC of about 0.94 with a 95% CI of 0.76-1.00 on the Belgian cohort. For predicting CMV serostatus, the median bootstrapped AUC was approximately 0.95 using the original framework and about 0.89 using a US-trained random forest.

Genomic DNA was extracted from sorted cells with the Quick-DNA Microprep Kit. TCRbeta DNA was amplified with the immunoSEQ hsTCRbeta kit following the manufacturer's protocol. TCRbeta libraries were sequenced on an Illumina MiSeq instrument. In the paper's pipeline: Once out-of-frame sequences had been removed, 2,200,000 or so distinct TCRbeta sequences were left, which works out to an average of about 71,000 per individual. Each individual was scored according to the count of 164 previously reported CMV-associated TCRbeta sequences and the total productive distinct TCRbeta count. A beta-binomial model was reimplemented in Python, and scikit-learn random forests with default parameters were trained on data from the US cohort. On the Belgian cohort, classifier performance was reported as the median AUC, along with percentile confidence intervals, across 10,000 bootstrap iterations. As stored in TCRdb, this immuneACCESS dataset retains in-frame rearrangements with V and J assigned. A fraction of the clones does not appear; measured against another copy, unresolved V genes explain less than half of the discrepancy, and the remainder lacks a known reason. Clonal size and the V and J genes are those of that table, whereas D and trimming came from the DNA. Across this sample there are around 45,000 clones, with roughly 74% seen only once. Approximately 1.2% of the sample is taken by the ten largest.

For CDR1 and CDR2, the germline V gene lists SGHVS and FNYEAQ. At the junction V is shortened by 4 bases and J by 0 bases, with 19 bases in between. Spanning cysteine to phenylalanine, the CDR3 consists of 18 amino acids. The read is trimmed to its CDR3 DNA, 54 bases read in frame from base 1. Worth noting for this clone: Its antigen is still unknown. Base qualities are not provided; no much larger clone lies one nucleotide away.

Material for sequencing was memory CD4+ T cells from blood. The TCR sequence derives from an adult in good health and CMV-seropositive. The chain joins TRBV7-6 to TRBJ1-3; tentative D gene TRBD1, with 6 bases matching. The CDR3 here reads CASSSPVSGDSSGNTIYF. The nucleotide sequence is given as TGTGCCAGCAGCTCTCCGGTATCAGGGGACTCCTCTGGAAACACCATATATTTT.